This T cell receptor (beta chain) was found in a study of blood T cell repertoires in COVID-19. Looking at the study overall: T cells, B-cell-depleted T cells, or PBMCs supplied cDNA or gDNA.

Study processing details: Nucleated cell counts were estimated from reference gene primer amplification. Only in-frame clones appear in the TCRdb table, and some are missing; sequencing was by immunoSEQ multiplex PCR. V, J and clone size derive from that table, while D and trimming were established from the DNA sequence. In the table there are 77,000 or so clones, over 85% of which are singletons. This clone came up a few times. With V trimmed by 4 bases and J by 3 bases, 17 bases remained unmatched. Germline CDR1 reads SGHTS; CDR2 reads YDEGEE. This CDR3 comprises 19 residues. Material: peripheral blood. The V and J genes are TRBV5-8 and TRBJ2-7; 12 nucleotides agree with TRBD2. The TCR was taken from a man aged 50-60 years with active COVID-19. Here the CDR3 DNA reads TGTGCCAGCAGCCCAAAACTAGCGGGGGGACTTCTCTCCCACTACGAGCAGTACTTC. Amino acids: CASSPKLAGGLLSHYEQYF.